This T cell receptor (beta chain) stems from a study of blood T cell repertoires in COVID-19. Study context: Collection of acute and convalescent COVID-19 samples took place in the United States, Italy and Spain. In each case, the material was cDNA or gDNA derived from T cells, B-cell-depleted T cells, or PBMCs.

Trimming removed 4 bases from V and 5 bases from J; junction bases left unmatched: 17. This CDR3 is built from 17 residues. In germline, CDR1 is LNHNV, CDR2 YYDKDF (reference sequence). The authors' processing: Estimates of nucleated cell counts were drawn from the amplification of reference gene primers. Assay used: immunoSEQ multiplex PCR; TCRdb lists only in-frame clones, some missing. The V and J calls and clone size are taken from that table; D and trimming were inferred from the DNA. The sample holds about 140,000 clones, about 74% seen once. This chain links TRBV15 with TRBJ2-7; TRBD2 matches at 7 bases. Sequencing used peripheral blood. The source of this sequence is a man aged 50 or older with acute or convalescent COVID-19. The CDR3 DNA sequence: TGTGCCACCAGCACAGCTTCTAGGGGACTAAAAGTCCACGAGCAGTACTTC. This gives the protein CATSTASRGLKVHEQYF.